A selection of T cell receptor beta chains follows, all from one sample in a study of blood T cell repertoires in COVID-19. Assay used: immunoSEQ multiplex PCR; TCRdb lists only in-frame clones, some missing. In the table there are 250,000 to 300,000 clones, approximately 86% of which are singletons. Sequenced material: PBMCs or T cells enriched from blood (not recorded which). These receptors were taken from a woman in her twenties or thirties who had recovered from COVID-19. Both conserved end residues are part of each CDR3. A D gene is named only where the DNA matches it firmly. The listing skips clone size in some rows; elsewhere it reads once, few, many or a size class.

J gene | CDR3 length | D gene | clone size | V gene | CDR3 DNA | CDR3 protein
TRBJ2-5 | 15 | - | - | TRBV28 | TGTGCCAGCAGTTTAGGGCAGGGCCTACAAGAGACCCAGTACTTC | CASSLGQGLQETQYF
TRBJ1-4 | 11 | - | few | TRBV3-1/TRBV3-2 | TGTGCCAGCAGCCAAGCAGATAAACTGTTTTTT | CASSQADKLFF
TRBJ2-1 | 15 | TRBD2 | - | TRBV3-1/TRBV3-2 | TGTGCCAGCAGCCTGACCCATGGGGGGGACGATGAGCAGTTCTTC | CASSLTHGGDDEQFF
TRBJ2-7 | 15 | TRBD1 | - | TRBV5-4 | TGTGCCAGCAGCTTGAATGTCAGGACAGGGGACGAGCAGTACTTC | CASSLNVRTGDEQYF
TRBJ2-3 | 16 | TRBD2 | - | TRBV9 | TGTGCCAGCAGCGTACGGGCGGGGGGGAGCACAGATACGCAGTATTTT | CASSVRAGGSTDTQYF
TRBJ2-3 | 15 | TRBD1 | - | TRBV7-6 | TGTGCCAGCTCTAACCGGGACAGGGACGCAGATACGCAGTATTTT | CASSNRDRDADTQYF
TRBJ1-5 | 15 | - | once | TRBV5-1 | TGCGCCAGCAGCTTGGCCGGGATCTCAGAGGAGCCCCAGCATTTT | CASSLAGISEEPQHF
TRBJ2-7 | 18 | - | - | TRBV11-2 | TGTGCCAGCAGCCTAACTTCGACGGGAGAGCAAAGCCTTAAGAAGCAGTACTTC | CASSLTSTGEQSLKKQYF
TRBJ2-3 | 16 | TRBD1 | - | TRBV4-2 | TGTGCCAGCAGCCAAGATAGGGGACAGGGGACAGATACGCAGTATTTT | CASSQDRGQGTDTQYF
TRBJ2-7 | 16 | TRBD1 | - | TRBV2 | TGTGCCAGCAGTGAAGCGCTAGGACAGGGTACCTACGAGCAGTACTTC | CASSEALGQGTYEQYF
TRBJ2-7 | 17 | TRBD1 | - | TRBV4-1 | TGCGCCAGCAGCCCGACAACAAACCGACAGGGGGCCTACGAGCAGTACTTC | CASSPTTNRQGAYEQYF
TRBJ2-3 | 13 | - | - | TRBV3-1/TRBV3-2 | TGTGCCAGCAGCCAAGACGGGGGAGATACGCAGTATTTT | CASSQDGGDTQYF
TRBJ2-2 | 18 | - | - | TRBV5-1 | TGCGCCAGCAGTCTTTTTGGAGGAGGGACAGCGAACACCGGGGAGCTGTTTTTT | CASSLFGGGTANTGELFF
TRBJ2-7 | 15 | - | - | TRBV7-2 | TGTGCCAGCAGCTTAGTTTCCCAGGGGAGCTACGAGCAGTACTTC | CASSLVSQGSYEQYF
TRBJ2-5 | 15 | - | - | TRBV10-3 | TGTGCCATCAGTGAAGGCAGGGGAAGCCGAGAGACCCAGTACTTC | CAISEGRGSRETQYF
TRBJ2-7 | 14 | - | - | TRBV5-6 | TGTGCCAGCAGCTTGGTACAGGGTGCCTACGAGCAGTACTTC | CASSLVQGAYEQYF
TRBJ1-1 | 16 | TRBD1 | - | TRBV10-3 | TGTGCCATCAGTGCGGGCAGGGGGCAGGAGGGCACTGAAGCTTTCTTT | CAISAGRGQEGTEAFF
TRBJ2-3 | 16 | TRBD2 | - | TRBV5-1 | TGCGCCAGCAGCCTTTGGACTAGCGGGGGCACAGATACGCAGTATTTT | CASSLWTSGGTDTQYF
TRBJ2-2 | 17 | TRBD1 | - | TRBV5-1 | TGCGCCAGCAGCTTCAGGACAGGGGGCTTGAACACCGGGGAGCTGTTTTTT | CASSFRTGGLNTGELFF
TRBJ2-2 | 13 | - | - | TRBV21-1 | TGTGCCAGCAGCAAAGAGCACACCGGGGAGCTGTTTTTT | CASSKEHTGELFF